The 18 T cell receptor beta chains in this list originate from one sample, sequenced in a study of blood T cell repertoires in COVID-19. Profiling relied on immunoSEQ multiplex PCR, and the TCRdb table lists in-frame clones only, not all of them. The sample yields around 330,000 clones, 90% seen once. The sample consisted of PBMCs or T cells enriched from blood (not recorded which). All receptors derive from a man aged 60 to 75 who had recovered from COVID-19.

This clone showed up just once. The rearrangement uses TRBV11-1 and TRBJ2-5; TRBD2 might be the D (5 bases). V gave up 5 bases and J gave up 4 bases, with 11 bases separating them. CDR1 is SGHAT and CDR2 is FQDESV in the germline V gene (reference sequence). The CDR3 spans 13 residues. The CDR3 spells CASSRSGLETQYF. The CDR3 coding sequence is TGTGCCAGCAGCAGGAGCGGACTAGAGACCCAGTACTTC. Full variable domain (outside the CDR3, taken from reference TRBV11-1 and TRBJ2-5): EAEVAQSPRYKITEKSQAVAFWCDPISGHATLYWYRQILGQGPELLVQFQDESVVDDSQLPKDRFSAERLKGVDSTLKIQPAELGDSAMYLCASSRSGLETQYFGPGTRLLVL.

The chain recombines TRBV5-1 with TRBJ2-7; D may be TRBD1 (5 bases). CDR1 is SGHRS, CDR2 YFSETQ, per germline. V lost 0 bases and J lost 5, with 15 bases in between. The CDR3 is 15 residues long. DNA for the CDR3: TGCGCCAGCAGCTTGGTAGCAGGGTCGATCCACGAGCAGTACTTC. Its protein is CASSLVAGSIHEQYF.

This clone was seen only a few times. The chain uses TRBV6-6 and TRBJ1-5, with 9 bases matching TRBD1. This CDR3 comprises 18 residues. The germline CDR1 and CDR2 sequences are MNHNY and SVGAGI (reference sequence). The trim removed 5 bases at V and 1 base at J, leaving 12 bases unmatched. The CDR3 coding sequence is TGTGCCAGCAGTCCCCCGACAGGGGGGGGTTGGAGCAATCAGCCCCAGCATTTT. Translation gives CASSPPTGGGWSNQPQHF.

V and J are TRBV30 and TRBJ2-7; 9 bases agree with TRBD2. There are 15 residues in the CDR3. CDR1 is GTSNPN and CDR2 is SVGIG in the germline V gene (reference sequence). The V segment lost 0 bases and the J segment 6 bases; nucleotides outside the gene matches: 9. CDR3 amino acids: CAWSVSGGRAGEQYF. In DNA, the CDR3 is TGTGCCTGGAGTGTCTCGGGCGGGAGGGCAGGCGAGCAGTACTTC. Based on the CDR3 plus reference TRBV30 and TRBJ2-7, the full variable domain is SQTIHQWPATLVQPVGSPLSLECTVEGTSNPNLYWYRQAAGRGLQLLFYSVGIGQISSEVPQNLSASRPQDRQFILSSKKLLLSDSGFYLCAWSVSGGRAGEQYFGPGTRLTVT.

The chain links TRBV9 to TRBJ1-2, with TRBD1 matching over 8 bases. Germline V lookup: CDR1 SGDLS, CDR2 YYNGEE. J lost 7 bases, V lost 3 bases, and 11 bases had no gene match. This CDR3 region has 15 residues. In DNA form, the CDR3 reads TGTGCCAGCAGCGGTACGGGACAGGATCCTCGTGGCTACACCTTC. It is translated as CASSGTGQDPRGYTF.

The chain combines TRBV24-1 with TRBJ2-1; no clear D gene. The ends were cut back, 5 bases at V and 2 bases at J, with 9 bases in the middle. This CDR3 is built from 14 residues. Germline CDR1 and CDR2: KGHDR and SFDVKD. CDR3 loop: CATSAAAPYNEQFF. In nucleotides, the CDR3 is TGTGCCACCAGTGCGGCGGCCCCCTACAATGAGCAGTTCTTC.

V is TRBV2 and J is TRBJ1-4, with 7 nucleotides matching TRBD1. This CDR3 has 14 amino acids. The J segment lost 2 bases and the V segment lost 6 bases, leaving 3 bases of the junction unmatched. CDR1 is SNHLY, CDR2 FYNNEI, per germline. The chain's CDR3 is CASSEQGTNEKLFF. CDR3 in DNA: TGTGCCAGCAGCGAACAGGGGACTAATGAAAAACTGTTTTTT.

The chain uses TRBV4-2 and TRBJ1-5; D possibly corresponds to TRBD1 (5 bases). The CDR3 contains 17 residues. V lost 2 bases, J lost 5 bases, and 19 bases lay in between. Germline CDR1 is LGHNA and CDR2 is YNFKEQ. The CDR3, as DNA: TGTGCCAGCAGCCAATTTAAAACGGCAGAGACAGATCAGCCCCAGCATTTT. Translation gives CASSQFKTAETDQPQHF.

The sample holds a few counts of this clone. The rearrangement joins TRBV19 to TRBJ1-2, with TRBD1 as a possible D gene (6 bases). This CDR3 region has 14 residues. Per the germline V gene, CDR1 is LNHDA and CDR2 is SQIVND (reference sequence). Trimming shortened V by 7 bases and J by 0 bases, and 12 bases separated the two germline ends. The CDR3: CASISRGTNYGYTF. DNA of the CDR3: TGTGCCAGTATTTCCAGGGGTACTAACTATGGCTACACCTTC.

The chain recombines TRBV27 with TRBJ2-1, with 7 bases fitting TRBD2. CDR3 length equals 13 residues. Germline CDR1 is MNHEY and CDR2 is SMNVEV (reference sequence). The J segment lost 6 bases and the V segment lost 4 bases, leaving 3 bases of the junction unmatched. CDR3 protein: CASSWREFNEQFF. The DNA of the CDR3 is TGTGCCAGCAGTTGGCGGGAGTTCAATGAGCAGTTCTTC.

J is TRBJ2-1 and V is TRBV6-5, with D perhaps matching TRBD1 (6 bases). The germline gives CDR1 MNHEY, CDR2 SVGAGI. V gave up 3 bases and J gave up 10 bases, with 10 bases separating them. The CDR3 sequence is 12 residues long. Written as DNA, the CDR3 is TGTGCCAGCAGTTATAAGGGGGACGAGCAGTTCTTC. Translating it yields CASSYKGDEQFF.

The chain employs TRBV15 and TRBJ2-5, with a tentative D call TRBD1 (6 bases). Germline loops: CDR1 LNHNV, CDR2 YYDKDF (reference sequence). This CDR3 is 13 amino acids long. The V end lost 5 bases, the J end lost 5 bases, and 12 bases lay between the germline ends. This CDR3 is CATSARGGETQYF. The DNA for the CDR3 is TGTGCCACCAGCGCCCGAGGGGGTGAGACCCAGTACTTC.

This clone occurred once. The chain combines TRBV6-2 or TRBV6-3 with TRBJ2-7, with a weak D call TRBD1 (6 bases). The germline CDR1 and CDR2 sequences are MNHEY and SVGEGT. Trimming stripped 5 bases from V and 1 base from J, with 21 bases between. The CDR3 covers 17 residues. CDR3 DNA: TGTGCCAGCAGTAGGGGGATCAGAGCCGGAGGTTCCTACGAGCAGTACTTC. Translation gives CASSRGIRAGGSYEQYF.

This chain joins TRBV18 and TRBJ1-3; D is unresolved. V was cut by 4 bases and J by 0 bases, with 13 bases left in between. This CDR3 region has 16 residues. Per the germline V gene, CDR1 is KGHSH and CDR2 is LQKENI. CDR3 sequence reads: CASSQAGPFSGNTIYF. The CDR3 nucleotides are TGTGCCAGCTCACAGGCAGGCCCGTTCTCTGGAAACACCATATATTTT.

The genes are TRBV25-1 and TRBJ2-7; possibly TRBD2 for D (7 bases). The germline V gene encodes CDR1 MGHDK and CDR2 SYGVNS. V lost 8 bases, J lost 4 bases, and 18 bases lay in between. The CDR3 consists of 14 residues. The DNA of the CDR3 is TGTGCCAGCGCCGCTGGGGGAGGGGGATACGAGCAGTACTTC. Translation gives CASAAGGGGYEQYF.

V and J are TRBV27 and TRBJ1-6, with TRBD1 matching 9 bases. Trimming took 5 bases from V and 9 from J; bases not matched to a gene: 11. This CDR3 is built from 16 residues. Germline V lookup: CDR1 MNHEY, CDR2 SMNVEV (reference sequence). The CDR3: CASSRVPTGGLSPLHF. CDR3 DNA: TGTGCCAGCAGTCGCGTCCCGACAGGGGGTCTTTCACCCCTCCACTTT.

The chain couples TRBV4-2 to TRBJ2-1, with D perhaps TRBD2 (6 bases). The germline V and J ends were trimmed by 4 bases and 6 bases, with 22 bases remaining between them. This CDR3 is built from 17 residues. In germline, CDR1 is LGHNA, CDR2 YNFKEQ. In nucleotides, the CDR3 is TGTGCCAGCAGCCGAACACGCGGGGAAACTCAATCCAATGAGCAGTTCTTC. This codes for CASSRTRGETQSNEQFF.

The rearrangement uses TRBV19 and TRBJ1-3; 7 nucleotides agree with TRBD1. Germline values: CDR1 LNHDA, CDR2 SQIVND (reference sequence). V lost 7 bases to trimming and J lost 0 bases; unmatched junction nucleotides: 9. This CDR3 spans 16 amino acids. CDR3: CASTTDRLISGNTIYF. The CDR3 bases are TGTGCCAGTACCACGGACAGGCTGATCTCTGGAAACACCATATATTTT.